This T cell receptor (beta chain) was captured in a study of cytomegalovirus exposure and HLA in healthy donors. V shed 5 bases and J shed 0 bases, with 17 bases lying between them. This CDR3 is built from 17 residues. Germline V lookup: CDR1 SGHTA, CDR2 FQGNSA. Sequencing used immunoSEQ multiplex PCR; TCRdb keeps in-frame clones, though not all of them. The table records 250,000 to 350,000 clones, about nine tenths of them present only once. This chain links TRBV7-2 with TRBJ2-1; unclear D gene. The TCR originated in a woman in her 30s in good health and CMV-seropositive. Sequencing input: PBMCs. The CDR3 DNA follows: TGTGCCAGCAGCCAGCCTCTCGGTCCCAGCTCCTACAATGAGCAGTTCTTC. Its translation is CASSQPLGPSSYNEQFF.